The 16 T cell receptor beta chains below come from one sample, sequenced in a study of long-term antiretroviral therapy in people with HIV. The authors ran the immunoSEQ assay, v3.0, at survey level. The repertoire was sequenced with immunoSEQ multiplex PCR; TCRdb's copy has only in-frame clones and lacks some. The sample yields 25,000 to 35,000 clones, about 90% seen once. This material consisted of unsorted PBMCs, taken 1.8 years after starting antiretroviral therapy. The receptors derive from a woman between 18 and 29 years old with HIV.

The chain uses TRBV28 and TRBJ2-7; 12 bases are shared with TRBD1. Germline V gene data show CDR1 as MDHEN and CDR2 as SYDVKM. The junction had 15 bases not matched to a gene; V was cut back by 6 bases and J by 0 bases. The CDR3 has 19 amino acids. CDR3 coding DNA: TGTGCCAGCAGACTGGCCGGGACAGGGGGCTTATTACTCTCCTACGAGCAGTACTTC. Protein sequence: CASRLAGTGGLLLSYEQYF.

In DNA, the CDR3 is TGTGCCAGCAGCCAAGGAACAGGGCTCGACGAGCAGTACTTC. It codes for CASSQGTGLDEQYF. This rearrangement joins TRBV14 to TRBJ2-7; a possible D gene is TRBD1 (6 bases). V lost 1 base, J lost 5 bases, and 12 bases lay in between. Germline CDR1 reads SGHDN; CDR2 reads FVKESK. The CDR3 runs to 14 residues.

This chain uses TRBV2 with TRBJ1-5; D may be TRBD1 (5 bases). Trimming shortened V by 2 bases and J by 4 bases, and 15 bases separated the two germline ends. Germline V lookup: CDR1 SNHLY, CDR2 FYNNEI. The CDR3 is 16 amino acids. The CDR3 DNA follows: TGTGCCAGCAGTGAATCGTTAGGAAGGGGTAATCAGCCCCAGCATTTT. This sequence encodes CASSESLGRGNQPQHF.

The rearrangement joins TRBV6-1 to TRBJ1-3; the D is unclear. The CDR3 has 15 residues. CDR1 is MNHNS and CDR2 is SASEGT in the germline V gene. Trimming took off 0 bases at V and 3 bases at J, with 9 bases between the two ends. CDR3 sequence reads: CASSEAGGFGNTIYF. The CDR3, as DNA: TGTGCCAGCAGTGAAGCAGGAGGGTTTGGAAACACCATATATTTT.

The chain couples TRBV5-1 to TRBJ2-7; D possibly matches TRBD1 or TRBD2 (5 bases each). Looked up from germline, CDR1 is SGHRS and CDR2 is YFSETQ. This CDR3 is built from 15 residues. The V gene lost 2 bases and the J gene lost 1 base, with 13 bases spanning the gap. The DNA for the CDR3 is TGCGCCAGCAGCTTAGGCTGGGACGGTTCCTACGAGCAGTACTTC. This sequence encodes CASSLGWDGSYEQYF.

The J gene is TRBJ2-7, the V gene TRBV5-1; 9 bases align to TRBD2. Germline loops: CDR1 SGHRS, CDR2 YFSETQ. The CDR3 has 16 amino acids. V lost 0 bases to trimming and J lost 3 bases; unmatched junction nucleotides: 7. CDR3 region: CASSLAKREDDYEQYF. As DNA, the CDR3 is TGCGCCAGCAGCTTGGCAAAGCGGGAGGACGACTACGAGCAGTACTTC.

This chain connects TRBV28 to TRBJ2-5, with 7 positions matching TRBD1. Trimming cost V 0 bases and J 4 bases; bases outside gene matches: 5. The CDR3 runs 15 residues. CDR1 is MDHEN, CDR2 SYDVKM, per germline. The CDR3 DNA follows: TGTGCCAGCAGTTTATGGGCAGGGGGATCAGAGACCCAGTACTTC. Its translation: CASSLWAGGSETQYF.

The chain links TRBV25-1 to TRBJ1-2; D not resolved. Germline V gene lookup returns CDR1 MGHDK and CDR2 SYGVNS. CDR3 length equals 13 residues. Trimming removed 1 base at V and 5 bases at J, with 8 bases between. The chain's CDR3 is CASSEWAGYGYTF. In nucleotides, the CDR3 is TGTGCCAGCAGTGAATGGGCAGGATATGGCTACACCTTC.

The sample holds one count of this clone. The rearrangement links TRBV28 to TRBJ2-5; 8 nucleotides match TRBD1. This CDR3 is 14 amino acids long. Germline lookup yields CDR1 MDHEN and CDR2 SYDVKM. J was trimmed by 5 bases and V by 5 bases; bases with no gene match: 7. CDR3 nucleotide sequence: TGTGCCAGCAGTCCCCTGGACAGGGAGGAGACCCAGTACTTC. Translation: CASSPLDREETQYF.

This chain uses TRBV14 with TRBJ2-2; tentative D call: TRBD2 (6 bases). The CDR3 covers 18 residues. The germline V gene has CDR1 SGHDN and CDR2 FVKESK. Trimming removed 2 bases at V and 0 bases at J, with 16 bases between. The CDR3 nucleotides read TGTGCCAGCAGCCAATTGCCCTTTGGCGGGACGAACACCGGGGAGCTGTTTTTT. This sequence encodes CASSQLPFGGTNTGELFF.

The chain combines TRBV6-4 with TRBJ2-7; the D gene could be TRBD1 or TRBD2 (5 bases each). V was cut by 6 bases and J by 1 base, with 19 bases left in between. This CDR3 comprises 16 residues. Looked up from germline, CDR1 is MRHNA and CDR2 is SNTAGT. This chain's CDR3 is CASRGPDEVGSYEQYF. Written as DNA, the CDR3 is TGTGCCAGCAGGGGACCGGACGAAGTGGGTTCCTACGAGCAGTACTTC.

The chain combines TRBV6-5 with TRBJ2-2; D not resolved. Trimming shortened V by 0 bases and J by 3 bases, and 5 bases separated the two germline ends. The V gene's germline CDR1 is MNHEY and CDR2 SVGAGI. This CDR3 is built from 14 residues. The CDR3 sequence: CASSYSMDTGELFF. CDR3 in DNA: TGTGCCAGCAGTTACTCGATGGACACCGGGGAGCTGTTTTTT.

This CDR3 reads CASSPGTSGIRETQYF. In nucleotides, the CDR3 is TGTGCCAGCAGCCCCGGGACTAGCGGGATCCGGGAGACCCAGTACTTC. J is TRBJ2-5 and V is TRBV9, with 13 positions matching TRBD2. Germline assignment: CDR1 SGDLS and CDR2 YYNGEE. The CDR3 extends over 16 amino acids. The trim removed 4 bases at V and 5 bases at J, leaving 8 bases unmatched.

The chain is built from TRBV21-1 and TRBJ2-3; the D call in the table, TRBD1, was not verified against the DNA. TRBV21-1 represents a pseudogene. This CDR3 region has 16 residues. CDR3 DNA: TGTGCCAGCAGCAAGAAACAGGGGGGATTCACAGATACGCAGTATTTT. This encodes CASSKKQGGFTDTQYF.

The chain uses TRBV28 and TRBJ2-7; TRBD2 agrees at 9 bases. With 5 bases clipped from V and 6 bases from J, the junction kept 8 bases outside the gene matches. The CDR3 runs 14 residues. CDR1 and CDR2 (germline): MDHEN, SYDVKM. The CDR3, as DNA: TGTGCCAGCAGTCCCGGACTAGCGAACGCCGAGCAGTACTTC. Translating it yields CASSPGLANAEQYF.

The chain combines TRBV25-1 with TRBJ1-1; 8 positions match TRBD1. V was pared by 1 base and J by 1 base, with 2 bases of the junction left unmatched. CDR1 MGHDK and CDR2 SYGVNS come from the germline V gene. This CDR3 has 15 amino acids. The CDR3 coding sequence is TGTGCCAGCAGTGAATGGACAGGGAAGAACACTGAAGCTTTCTTT. This sequence encodes CASSEWTGKNTEAFF.